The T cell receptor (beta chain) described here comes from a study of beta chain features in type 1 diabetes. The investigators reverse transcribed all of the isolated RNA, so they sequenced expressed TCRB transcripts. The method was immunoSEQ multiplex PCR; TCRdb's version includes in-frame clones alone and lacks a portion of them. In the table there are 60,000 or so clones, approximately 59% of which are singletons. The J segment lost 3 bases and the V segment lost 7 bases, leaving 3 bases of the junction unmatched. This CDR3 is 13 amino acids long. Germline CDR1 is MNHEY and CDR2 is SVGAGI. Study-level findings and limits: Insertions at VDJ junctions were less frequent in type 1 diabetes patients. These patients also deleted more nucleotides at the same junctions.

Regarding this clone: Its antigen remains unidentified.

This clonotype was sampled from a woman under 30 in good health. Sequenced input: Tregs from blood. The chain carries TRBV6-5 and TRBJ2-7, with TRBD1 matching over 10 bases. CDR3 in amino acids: CASMGTGVYEQYF. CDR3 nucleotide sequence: TGTGCCAGCATGGGGACAGGGGTCTACGAGCAGTACTTC.